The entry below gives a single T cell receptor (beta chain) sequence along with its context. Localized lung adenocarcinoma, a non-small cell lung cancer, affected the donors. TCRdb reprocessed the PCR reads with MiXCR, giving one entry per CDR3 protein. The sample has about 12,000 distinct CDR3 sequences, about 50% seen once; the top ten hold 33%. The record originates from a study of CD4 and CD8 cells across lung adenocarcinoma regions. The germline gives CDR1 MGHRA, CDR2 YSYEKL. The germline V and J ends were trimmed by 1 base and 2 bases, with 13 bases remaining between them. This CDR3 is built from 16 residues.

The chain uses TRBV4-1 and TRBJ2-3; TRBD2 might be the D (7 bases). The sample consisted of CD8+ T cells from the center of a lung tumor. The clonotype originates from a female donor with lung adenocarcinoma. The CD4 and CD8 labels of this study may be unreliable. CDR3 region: CASSQGRGGATDTQYF. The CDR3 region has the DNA TGCGCCAGCAGCCAAGGACGAGGGGGGGCCACAGATACGCAGTATTTT.